This is a list of T cell receptor beta chains from one sample in a study of CD8 T cells in ankylosing spondylitis. Via MiXCR, TCRdb re-called the 5' RACE reads, giving one row per CDR3 protein. The sample consists of 650,000 to 800,000 distinct CDR3 sequences, around 17% of them appearing once. Sequenced sample: blood, either unsorted or a sorted T cell fraction (not recorded which). These receptors all come from a male donor with ankylosing spondylitis. Both conserved end residues are part of each CDR3. D genes are given only for firm matches. A row's size may be missing; if present it is once, few, many or a size class.

j_gene,v_gene,d_gene,abundance,CDR3nt,CDR3aa
TRBJ2-3,TRBV9,NA,NA,TGTGCCAGCAGCGTAGAACTAGTCTCAGATACGCAGTATTTT,CASSVELVSDTQYF
TRBJ2-7,TRBV7-9,TRBD2,NA,TGTGCCAGCAGCCACAGACTAGCGGGAGATGGGGAGCAGTACTTC,CASSHRLAGDGEQYF
TRBJ2-3,TRBV24-1,TRBD1,NA,TGTGCCACCAGTCAATCAGGGGGAGCGAGGCTTGGAGATACGCAGTATTTT,CATSQSGGARLGDTQYF
TRBJ1-2,TRBV3-1,NA,many,TGTGCCAGCAGCCAAGGGGGGTATGGCTACACCTTC,CASSQGGYGYTF
TRBJ2-2,TRBV7-7,NA,few,TGTGCCAGCAGCTTGGAACCGGGCACCGGGGAGCTGTTTTTT,CASSLEPGTGELFF
TRBJ2-1,TRBV5-4,NA,few,TGTGCCAGCAGCCCCACCTTCACGGGACAACTATACAATGAGCAGTTCTTC,CASSPTFTGQLYNEQFF
TRBJ1-1,TRBV20-1,TRBD1,NA,TGCAGTGCCCCACAGGGACAGACCCTGAGCACTGAAGCTTTCTTT,CSAPQGQTLSTEAFF
TRBJ2-1,TRBV7-3,TRBD2,few,TGTGCCAGCAGCTTAAGATTTGCGGGAGGGCCGGGGTACAATGAGCAGTTCTTC,CASSLRFAGGPGYNEQFF
TRBJ2-2,TRBV5-6,NA,NA,TGTGCCAGCAGCTTTCGCGTTGGGCCTAGCCCGGGAGACGTCAACACCGGGGAGCTGTTTTTT,CASSFRVGPSPGDVNTGELFF
TRBJ1-2,TRBV3-1,NA,NA,TGTGCCAGCAGCCAATCAACAGGGAAAGGATATGGCTACACCTTC,CASSQSTGKGYGYTF
TRBJ1-4,TRBV27,TRBD1,NA,TGTGCCAGCAGTATCACCTCAACAGGGGCCCTTTTTGAAAAACTGTTTTTT,CASSITSTGALFEKLFF
TRBJ2-1,TRBV4-1,NA,NA,TGCGCCAGCAGCCAACAAAGTGGGTCAATCTCCTACAATGAGCAGTTCTTC,CASSQQSGSISYNEQFF
TRBJ2-1,TRBV29-1,NA,few,TGCAGCGTTCGGGGCACCGGTCTTTACAATGAGCAGTTCTTC,CSVRGTGLYNEQFF
TRBJ1-5,TRBV4-1,TRBD1,few,TGCGCCAGCAGCCAAGTGGGGACAGGGGAGCTCGGTCAGCCCCAGCATTTT,CASSQVGTGELGQPQHF
TRBJ2-7,TRBV12-3/TRBV12-4,TRBD2,NA,TGTACCATCTGTTTAGGCGGCCTAGCGGGAGCCACAGGTCGCTACGAGCAGTACTTC,CTICLGGLAGATGRYEQYF
TRBJ2-7,TRBV5-6,TRBD1,NA,TGTGCCAGCAGCCCCCGTCCCGGGACAGGGTTCCTCTCCTACGAGCAGTACTTC,CASSPRPGTGFLSYEQYF
TRBJ1-1,TRBV5-5,NA,NA,TGTGCCAGCAGCTTCAGCGGAGGTGAAGCTTTCTTT,CASSFSGGEAFF
TRBJ2-1,TRBV7-8,TRBD2,few,TGTGCCAGCAGCTTTAGACTAGCGGTAGACAATGAGCAGTTCTTC,CASSFRLAVDNEQFF
TRBJ2-3,TRBV20-1,NA,few,TGCAGTGCCCTCTCAAGGGCAGATACGCAGTATTTT,CSALSRADTQYF
TRBJ2-7,TRBV5-6,NA,many,TGTGCCAGCAGCTTGTTGGGGGTCTACGAGCAGTACTTC,CASSLLGVYEQYF
TRBJ2-2,TRBV5-1,NA,few,TGCGCCAGCAGCGCCAGTCCGGGGGGGGAGCTGTTTTTT,CASSASPGGELFF
TRBJ1-5,TRBV12-3/TRBV12-4,NA,few,TGTGCCAGCAGGAGGGGGAATCAGCCCCAGCATTTT,CASRRGNQPQHF
TRBJ1-6,TRBV4-1,TRBD1,NA,TGCGCCAGCAGCCAAGAATCCGGGACAGGGACGAATTCACCCCTCCACTTT,CASSQESGTGTNSPLHF
TRBJ2-3,TRBV12-3/TRBV12-4,TRBD2,few,TGTGCCAGCAGTAATACGGCGCGGGGGGCTGGAGATACGCAGTATTTT,CASSNTARGAGDTQYF
TRBJ2-7,TRBV5-1,TRBD2,few,TGCGCCAGCAGCTTGGGTACTAGCGGGAGGAACGAGCAGTACTTC,CASSLGTSGRNEQYF
TRBJ2-3,TRBV4-3,NA,few,TGCGCCAGCAGCCAAGGCACGGGGACAGATACGCAGTATTTT,CASSQGTGTDTQYF
TRBJ2-1,TRBV4-3,TRBD2,few,TGCGCCAGCAGCCCCCAACTAGCGGGACCCTACAATGAGCAGTTCTTC,CASSPQLAGPYNEQFF
TRBJ2-5,TRBV11-1,TRBD2,few,TGTGCCAGCAGCTCGGGACTAGCGGGTACTTGGGGAGTTGAAGAGACCCAGTACTTC,CASSSGLAGTWGVEETQYF
TRBJ1-2,TRBV20-1,NA,NA,TGCAGTGCTCGGGGAGGGCGAGATGCGCGTAGGTTC,CSARGGRDARRF
TRBJ2-3,TRBV2,NA,NA,TGTGCCAGCAGTGAAGTCAGGGGACAAGCAGATACGCAGTATTTT,CASSEVRGQADTQYF
TRBJ2-3,TRBV7-9,NA,few,TGTGCCAGCAGCCGATGGGTTGGCTATAGCACAGATACGCAGTATTTT,CASSRWVGYSTDTQYF
TRBJ1-1,TRBV6-5,NA,few,TGTGCCAGCAGTTACAAAACAGTGAACACTGAAGCTTTCTTT,CASSYKTVNTEAFF
TRBJ1-2,TRBV4-3,NA,NA,TGCGCCAGCAGCCAAGAGTATCTGGGGTCCTATGGCTACACCTTC,CASSQEYLGSYGYTF
TRBJ2-7,TRBV12-3/TRBV12-4,TRBD1,NA,TGTGCCAGCAGTCCCGGTGTAGGGGGCGGGGAGCAGTACTTC,CASSPGVGGGEQYF
TRBJ2-3,TRBV28,NA,few,TGTGCCAGCAGTTTGCGGGGTACGCAGTATTTT,CASSLRGTQYF
TRBJ2-5,TRBV30,NA,few,TGTGCCTGGAGTGTCACCGGGGAGTCCCAGTACTTC,CAWSVTGESQYF
TRBJ2-7,TRBV5-6,TRBD2,NA,TGTGCCAGCAGCTTTAGTCTAGCGGGAGACACATACGAGCAGTACTTC,CASSFSLAGDTYEQYF
TRBJ2-7,TRBV11-2,NA,NA,TGTGCCAGCAGCTTACAGGGGTCAGTCTACGAGCAGTACTTC,CASSLQGSVYEQYF
TRBJ2-4,TRBV12-3/TRBV12-4,NA,NA,TGTGCCAGCAGGTTTACGGACAGCTCAAACATTCAGTACTTC,CASRFTDSSNIQYF
TRBJ2-2,TRBV29-1,TRBD2,NA,TGCAGCGTTGTTGAGGGGCCCAGCGGGATGAACACCGGGGAGCTGTTTTTT,CSVVEGPSGMNTGELFF
TRBJ1-3,TRBV5-1,NA,NA,TGCGCCAGCAGCCGGAGGGGCCCTGGGGACACCATATATTTT,CASSRRGPGDTIYF
TRBJ1-4,TRBV28,NA,NA,TGTGCCAGCAGTTTCCGGATCAGTGGGGAGGTTTTT,CASSFRISGEVF
TRBJ2-7,TRBV5-6,NA,many,TGTGCCAGCAGTTTGGGGCAGGACTACGAGCAGTACTTC,CASSLGQDYEQYF
TRBJ1-5,TRBV3-1,NA,few,TGTGCCAGCAGCCAAGATACGGGCCGGAATCAGCCCCAGCATTTT,CASSQDTGRNQPQHF
TRBJ1-3,TRBV9,TRBD1,few,TGTGCCAGCTCCGGGGAGGGGGCCCTCTCGTTTGGAAACACCATATATTTT,CASSGEGALSFGNTIYF
TRBJ2-7,TRBV28,NA,NA,TGTGCCAGCAGTGTAGGTTCGGGTCCCCCCTACGAGCAGTACTTC,CASSVGSGPPYEQYF
TRBJ2-1,TRBV7-9,TRBD2,few,TGTGCCAGCAGCTTGTTGTCTAGCGGGAGTCTGACTGAGCAGTTCTTC,CASSLLSSGSLTEQFF